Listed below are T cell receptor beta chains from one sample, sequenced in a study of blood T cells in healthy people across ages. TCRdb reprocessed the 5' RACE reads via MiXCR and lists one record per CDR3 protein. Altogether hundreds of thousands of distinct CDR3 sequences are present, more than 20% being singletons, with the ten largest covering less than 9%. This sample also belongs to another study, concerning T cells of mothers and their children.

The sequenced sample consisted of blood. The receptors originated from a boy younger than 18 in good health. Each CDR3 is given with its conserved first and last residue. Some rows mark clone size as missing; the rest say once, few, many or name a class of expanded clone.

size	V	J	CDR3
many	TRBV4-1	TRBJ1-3	CASSQVVGNTIYF
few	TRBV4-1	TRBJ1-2	CASSQDLNRGSTYGYTF
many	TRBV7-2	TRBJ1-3	CASSLVGGANGNTIYF
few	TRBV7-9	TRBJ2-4	CASSPQRFSAKNIQYF
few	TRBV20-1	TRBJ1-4	CSALPPPGFGEKLFF
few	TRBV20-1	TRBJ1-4	CSARSGESMFF
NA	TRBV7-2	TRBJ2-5	CASSTTVQQQETQYF
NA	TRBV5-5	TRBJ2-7	CASRFVGDYEQYF
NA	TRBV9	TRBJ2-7	CASSVDNSGVYEQYF
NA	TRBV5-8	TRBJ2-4	CASSLLLLELAKNIQYF
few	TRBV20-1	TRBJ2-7	CSAGQGAAYEQYF
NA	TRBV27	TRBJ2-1	CAKRTRDREKDEQFF
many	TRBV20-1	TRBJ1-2	CSARDLTGYGYTF
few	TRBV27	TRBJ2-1	CASRSGLAGLYEQFF
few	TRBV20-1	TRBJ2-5	CSARDGHKEWETQYF
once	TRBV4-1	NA	CASSPHTSSGSSYEQYF
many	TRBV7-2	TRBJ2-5	CASRQATGTPGTQYF
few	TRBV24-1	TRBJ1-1	CATSDLDPMNTEAFF
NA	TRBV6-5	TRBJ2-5	CASSYSGGPVETQYF
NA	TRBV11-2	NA	CASSLSRASMGQFF
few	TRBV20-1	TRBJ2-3	CSAGGLVSYRNTQYF
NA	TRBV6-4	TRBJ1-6	CASSDGTNSPLHF
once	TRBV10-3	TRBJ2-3	CAISTGALTDTQYF
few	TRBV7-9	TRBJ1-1	CASSLGGTVSFLNTGAFF
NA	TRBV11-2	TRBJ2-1	CASSLDPLGQTYNEQFF
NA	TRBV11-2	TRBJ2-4	CASGPIARGHQNIQYF
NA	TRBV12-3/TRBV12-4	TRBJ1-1	CARSAAPGQMGAFF
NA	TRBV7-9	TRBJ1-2	CASSSLQAPRGRSYTF
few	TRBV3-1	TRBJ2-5	CASSQSGGETQYF
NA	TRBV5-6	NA	CASSLLAGTGSEQYF
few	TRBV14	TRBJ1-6	CASSLGASTSPLHF
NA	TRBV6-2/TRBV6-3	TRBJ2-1	CASRQGLAGENEQFF
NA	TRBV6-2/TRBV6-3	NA	CASSYSRRGKQFF
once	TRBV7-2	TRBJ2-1	CASSFSGSGIYNEQFF
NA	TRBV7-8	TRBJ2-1	CASTVGLLYNEQFF
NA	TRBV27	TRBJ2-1	CASGPQGSSYNEQFF
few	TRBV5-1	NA	CASSLAGSGATRDEQYF
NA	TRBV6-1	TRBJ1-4	CASSRTGGIVREKLFF
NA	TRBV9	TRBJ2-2	CASSDRAAGELFF
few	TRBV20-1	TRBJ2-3	CSARSPGTFATDTQYF
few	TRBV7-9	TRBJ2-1	CASSLNQGAIYNEQFF
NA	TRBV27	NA	CASSMTGKYDEQYF
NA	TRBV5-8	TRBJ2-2	CASRGVLDSFTGELFF
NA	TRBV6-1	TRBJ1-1	CASSVGMNTEAFF
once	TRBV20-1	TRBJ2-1	CSAEYRGLNEQFF
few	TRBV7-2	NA	CASSSTGRVNEQFF
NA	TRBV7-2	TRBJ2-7	CASSPRTSVTYEQYF
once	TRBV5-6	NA	CASRPQGSLYEQYF
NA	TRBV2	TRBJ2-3	CASSEAADRAITDTQYF
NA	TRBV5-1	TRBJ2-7	CASSPRDGSSLQYF
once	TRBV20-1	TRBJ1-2	CSARVAVPNYGYTF
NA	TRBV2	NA	CANKLDKNEQFF
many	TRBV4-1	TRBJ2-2	CASSRGTGNTGELFF
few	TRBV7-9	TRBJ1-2	CASSGGRADGYTF
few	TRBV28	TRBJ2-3	CASSLLSSGGLVDTQYF
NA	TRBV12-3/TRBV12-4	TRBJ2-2	CASNLVGLGRELFF
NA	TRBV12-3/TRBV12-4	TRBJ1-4	CASSQTGMREKLFF
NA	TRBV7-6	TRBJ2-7	CASSSTNEQYF
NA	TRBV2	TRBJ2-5	CASRRDLSYQETQYF